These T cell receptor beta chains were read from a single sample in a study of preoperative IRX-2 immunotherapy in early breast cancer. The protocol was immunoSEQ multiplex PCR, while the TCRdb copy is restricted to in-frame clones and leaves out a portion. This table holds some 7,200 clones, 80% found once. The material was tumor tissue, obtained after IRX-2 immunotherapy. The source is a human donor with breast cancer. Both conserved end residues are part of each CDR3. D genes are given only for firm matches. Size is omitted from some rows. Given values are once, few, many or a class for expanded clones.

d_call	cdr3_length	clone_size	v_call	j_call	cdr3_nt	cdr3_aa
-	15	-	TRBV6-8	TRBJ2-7	TGTGCCAGCAGTTACGCTTCCGGGTCGACCTACGAGCAGTACTTC	CASSYASGSTYEQYF
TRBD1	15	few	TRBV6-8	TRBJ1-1	TGTGCCAGCAGTCCCCTGGGACAGGGCAGCACTGAAGCTTTCTTT	CASSPLGQGSTEAFF
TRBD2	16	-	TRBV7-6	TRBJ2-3	TGTGCCAGCAGCTTGTGGACTAGCGGGACCACAGATACGCAGTATTTT	CASSLWTSGTTDTQYF
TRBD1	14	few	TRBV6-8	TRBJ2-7	TGTGCCAGCAGCAAAACGGGACAGGGGGCCGAGCAGTACTTC	CASSKTGQGAEQYF
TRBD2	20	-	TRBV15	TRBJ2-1	TGTGCCACCAGCAGAGAGCCCCTCGGGCTAGCGGGGGGCTCCTACAATGAGCAGTTCTTC	CATSREPLGLAGGSYNEQFF
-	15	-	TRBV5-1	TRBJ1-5	TGCGCCAGCAGCTTGGGGGGGTCTAGCAATCAGCCCCAGCATTTT	CASSLGGSSNQPQHF
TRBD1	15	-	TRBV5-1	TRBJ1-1	TGCGCCAGCACCCGACAGGGGGAAGGGATGACTGAAGCTTTCTTT	CASTRQGEGMTEAFF
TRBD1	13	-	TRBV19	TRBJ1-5	TGTGCCAGTGTCGACAGGGGCAATCAGCCCCAGCATTTT	CASVDRGNQPQHF
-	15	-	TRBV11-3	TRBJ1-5	TGTGCCAGCAGCTTAGGTTGCGTTAAGCTACAGCCCCAGCATTTT	CASSLGCVKLQPQHF
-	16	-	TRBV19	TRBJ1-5	TGTGCCAGTAGTCCAGAGGAGGGTCTCGGGAATCAGCCCCAGCATTTT	CASSPEEGLGNQPQHF
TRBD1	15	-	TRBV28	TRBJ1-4	TGTGCCAGCAGGCCAGGGGGCGAAACTAATGAAAAACTGTTTTTT	CASRPGGETNEKLFF
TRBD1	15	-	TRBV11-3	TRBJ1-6	TGTGCCAGCAGCCCCGGACAGGGTAGGGGTTCACCCCTCCACTTT	CASSPGQGRGSPLHF
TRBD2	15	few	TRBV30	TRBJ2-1	TGTGCCTGGAGCCGGGGAGCGGGGGGGTACAATGAGCAGTTCTTC	CAWSRGAGGYNEQFF
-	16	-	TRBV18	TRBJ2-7	TGTGCCAGCTCACCGTACGCCATCACAGGGGGGGACGAGCAGTACTTC	CASSPYAITGGDEQYF
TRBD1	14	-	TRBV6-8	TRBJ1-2	TGTGCCAGCAGCCAGGACAGGGTGGCTCATGGCTACACCTTC	CASSQDRVAHGYTF
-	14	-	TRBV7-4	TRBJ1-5	TGTGCCAGCAGCAGTGAGATTAGCAATCAGCCCCAGCATTTT	CASSSEISNQPQHF
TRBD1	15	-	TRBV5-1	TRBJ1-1	TGCGCCAGCAGCTTGGTTGTCGGACAGGACACTGAAGCTTTCTTT	CASSLVVGQDTEAFF
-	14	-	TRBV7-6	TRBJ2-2	TGTGCCAGCAGCTCATTTTACCGGACCGGGGAGCTGTTTTTT	CASSSFYRTGELFF
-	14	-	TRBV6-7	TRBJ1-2	TGTGCCAGCATTTACAGGGATCGGGACTATGGCTACACCTTC	CASIYRDRDYGYTF
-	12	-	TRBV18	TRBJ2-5	TGTGCCAGCTCACCAGATTCAGAGACCCAGTACTTC	CASSPDSETQYF
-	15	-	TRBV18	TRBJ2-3	TGTGCCAGCTCACCACCTTCACCTAGCACAGATACGCAGTATTTT	CASSPPSPSTDTQYF
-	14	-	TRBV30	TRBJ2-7	TGTGCCTGGAATCTAAGGGGGGTCACGGACGAGCAGTACTTC	CAWNLRGVTDEQYF
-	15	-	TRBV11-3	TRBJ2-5	TGTGCCAGCAGCTTAGGGGGGACCAAAAGAGAGACCCAGTACTTC	CASSLGGTKRETQYF
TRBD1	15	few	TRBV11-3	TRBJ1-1	TGTGCCAGCAGTCATAGCTGGGACAGGGCGGCTGAAGCTTTCTTT	CASSHSWDRAAEAFF
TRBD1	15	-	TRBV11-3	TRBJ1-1	TGTGCCAGCAGCTTGGGTGACAGGGTGGGCGCTGAAGCTTTCTTT	CASSLGDRVGAEAFF
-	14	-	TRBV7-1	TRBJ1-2	TGTGCCAGCAGCTCAGCCGGGACAACCTATGGCTACACCTTC	CASSSAGTTYGYTF
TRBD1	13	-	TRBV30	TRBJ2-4	TGTGCCTGGAGCAGACAGGGAAAGGACATTCAGTACTTC	CAWSRQGKDIQYF